These T cell receptor beta chains were read from a single sample in a study of T cells after yellow fever vaccination. TCRdb fed the 5' RACE reads into MiXCR, producing one record per CDR3 protein. The repertoire consists of some 500,000 distinct CDR3 sequences, with approximately 13% occurring once and the leading ten covering roughly an eighth. Sequencing was performed on PBMCs, taken on the day of the yellow fever booster vaccination. These receptors all stem from a man aged 25 to 45 who received the YFV17D yellow fever vaccine. CDR3s include the opening cysteine and the closing phenylalanine or tryptophan. The D gene is left open where the match is weak. Clone size appears in some rows only: once, few, many, or a class for an expanded clone.

CDR3 protein: CSARGGAAGGGSGELFF
CDR3 DNA: TGCAGTGCTAGAGGAGGGGCGGCAGGGGGCGGAAGCGGGGAGCTGTTTTTT
J gene: TRBJ2-2
V gene: TRBV20-1
clone size: .
D gene: TRBD1

CDR3 protein: CASSPSPNEQFF
CDR3 DNA: TGTGCCAGCAGCCCCTCCCCCAATGAGCAGTTCTTC
J gene: TRBJ2-1
V gene: TRBV6-1
clone size: few
D gene: .

CDR3 protein: CASGMLAWAGELFF
CDR3 DNA: TGTGCCAGCGGGATGCTAGCTTGGGCCGGGGAGCTGTTTTTT
J gene: TRBJ2-2
V gene: TRBV28
clone size: few
D gene: .

CDR3 protein: CASSLGPGGTGELFF
CDR3 DNA: TGCGCCAGCAGCTTGGGTCCGGGAGGAACCGGGGAGCTGTTTTTT
J gene: TRBJ2-2
V gene: TRBV5-1
clone size: few
D gene: TRBD2

CDR3 protein: CASSRTTQANYGYTF
CDR3 DNA: TGCGCCAGCAGCCGCACAACCCAAGCTAACTATGGCTACACCTTC
J gene: TRBJ1-2
V gene: TRBV4-3
clone size: few
D gene: .

CDR3 protein: CASSQGVGYTF
CDR3 DNA: TGTGCCAGCAGCCAGGGGGTCGGCTACACCTTC
J gene: TRBJ1-2
V gene: TRBV3-1
clone size: .
D gene: .

CDR3 protein: CASSWDRDTGQYF
CDR3 DNA: TGTGCCAGCAGCTGGGACAGGGACACGGGGCAGTATTTT
J gene: TRBJ2-3
V gene: TRBV7-8
clone size: .
D gene: TRBD1

CDR3 protein: CGGINEKLFF
CDR3 DNA: TGTGGGGGAATTAATGAAAAACTGTTTTTT
J gene: TRBJ1-4
V gene: TRBV6-5
clone size: .
D gene: .

CDR3 protein: CASSLRSAGGYNEQFF
CDR3 DNA: TGTGCCAGCAGCCTCCGTAGTGCGGGAGGATACAATGAGCAGTTCTTC
J gene: TRBJ2-1
V gene: TRBV9
clone size: .
D gene: TRBD2

CDR3 protein: CSKWDLSTDTQYF
CDR3 DNA: TGCAGCAAATGGGACCTAAGCACAGATACGCAGTATTTT
J gene: TRBJ2-3
V gene: TRBV20-1
clone size: many
D gene: .

CDR3 protein: CASSEEWGTYEQYF
CDR3 DNA: TGTGCCAGCAGTGAAGAGTGGGGCACCTACGAGCAGTACTTC
J gene: TRBJ2-7
V gene: TRBV25-1
clone size: few
D gene: .

CDR3 protein: CASSPFWREATNEQFF
CDR3 DNA: TGTGCCAGCAGTCCTTTCTGGCGCGAGGCAACTAATGAGCAGTTCTTC
J gene: TRBJ2-1
V gene: TRBV12-3/TRBV12-4
clone size: few
D gene: .

CDR3 protein: CASSEGKRQYF
CDR3 DNA: TGTGCCAGCAGTGAAGGAAAGAGGCAGTACTTC
J gene: TRBJ2-7
V gene: TRBV25-1
clone size: .
D gene: .

CDR3 protein: CASSKEQDRDAYEQYF
CDR3 DNA: TGTGCCAGCAGCAAAGAACAGGACAGGGACGCCTACGAGCAGTACTTC
J gene: TRBJ2-7
V gene: TRBV21-1
clone size: few
D gene: .

CDR3 protein: CASSQATGGGTGELFF
CDR3 DNA: TGCGCCAGCAGCCAAGCCACAGGGGGCGGAACCGGGGAGCTGTTTTTT
J gene: TRBJ2-2
V gene: TRBV4-3
clone size: few
D gene: TRBD1

CDR3 protein: CASSSYSPGLAGRDEQFF
CDR3 DNA: TGTGCCAGCAGCTCTTACTCACCTGGACTAGCGGGACGGGATGAGCAGTTCTTC
J gene: TRBJ2-1
V gene: TRBV11-2
clone size: .
D gene: TRBD2

CDR3 protein: CASSFGELAATQYF
CDR3 DNA: TGTGCCAGCAGTTTTGGGGAACTAGCGGCTACGCAGTATTTT
J gene: TRBJ2-3
V gene: TRBV12-3/TRBV12-4
clone size: .
D gene: TRBD2

CDR3 protein: CASSYSTRAPYEQYF
CDR3 DNA: TGTGCCAGCAGTTACTCAACCCGGGCCCCCTACGAGCAGTACTTC
J gene: TRBJ2-7
V gene: TRBV6-5
clone size: few
D gene: .

CDR3 protein: CATAGSSTDTQYF
CDR3 DNA: TGTGCCACTGCGGGCTCTAGCACAGATACGCAGTATTTT
J gene: TRBJ2-3
V gene: TRBV6-1
clone size: .
D gene: .

CDR3 protein: CASSLSDVVNQPQHF
CDR3 DNA: TGTGCCAGCAGCTTAAGTGACGTGGTGAATCAGCCCCAGCATTTT
J gene: TRBJ1-5
V gene: TRBV7-8
clone size: few
D gene: .

CDR3 protein: CATSRDLGDQETQYF
CDR3 DNA: TGTGCCACCAGCAGAGATTTAGGAGACCAAGAGACCCAGTACTTC
J gene: TRBJ2-5
V gene: TRBV15
clone size: .
D gene: .

CDR3 protein: CASSQGTRNPAYEQYF
CDR3 DNA: TGTGCCAGCAGCCAAGGCACCAGGAACCCCGCCTACGAGCAGTACTTC
J gene: TRBJ2-7
V gene: TRBV4-2
clone size: few
D gene: .

CDR3 protein: CASRRGLNTEAFF
CDR3 DNA: TGTGCCAGCAGGAGGGGTCTGAACACTGAAGCTTTCTTT
J gene: TRBJ1-1
V gene: TRBV12-3/TRBV12-4
clone size: few
D gene: .

CDR3 protein: CASSPGLASNEQFF
CDR3 DNA: TGTGCCAGCAGCCCGGGACTAGCGAGTAATGAGCAGTTCTTC
J gene: TRBJ2-1
V gene: TRBV12-3/TRBV12-4
clone size: few
D gene: TRBD2